Reported below is one T cell receptor (beta chain). Its antigen is unidentified. The data belong to a study of CD8+ T cells in alopecia areata. Study-level background: Scoring treated patients' severity relied on the percentage of scalp area affected.

RNA extraction was followed by reverse transcription into cDNA, which acted as the sequencing template. The assay was immunoSEQ multiplex PCR, and TCRdb's table has in-frame clones only and misses some. Of some 190,000 clones listed, around three fifths are singletons. Study results and caveats: Scalp clonality, along with expanded CD8+ clones among the top 100, was significantly decreased by tofacitinib. Scalp data also include sequences from resident alphabeta T cells of normal skin.

Treatment denoted: oral pan-JAK inhibitor, 5-10 mg twice daily. PBMCs yielded sorted CD4+ and CD8+ T cells. Material: CD4+ T cells sorted from blood, obtained at approximately week 50, from a patient treated with tofacitinib. The sequence was obtained from a human donor with alopecia areata.

The CDR3 region has the DNA TGTGCCAGCAGCTTAGTCGAAGCGGGGCGCTACACCGGGGAGCTGTTTTTT. As protein: CASSLVEAGRYTGELFF. The chain has TRBV13 and TRBJ2-2; TRBD2 agrees at 7 bases. V gave up 1 base and J gave up 3 bases; unmatched junction bases: 8. This CDR3 contains 17 residues. CDR1 is PRHDT and CDR2 is FYEKMQ in the germline V gene (reference sequence).